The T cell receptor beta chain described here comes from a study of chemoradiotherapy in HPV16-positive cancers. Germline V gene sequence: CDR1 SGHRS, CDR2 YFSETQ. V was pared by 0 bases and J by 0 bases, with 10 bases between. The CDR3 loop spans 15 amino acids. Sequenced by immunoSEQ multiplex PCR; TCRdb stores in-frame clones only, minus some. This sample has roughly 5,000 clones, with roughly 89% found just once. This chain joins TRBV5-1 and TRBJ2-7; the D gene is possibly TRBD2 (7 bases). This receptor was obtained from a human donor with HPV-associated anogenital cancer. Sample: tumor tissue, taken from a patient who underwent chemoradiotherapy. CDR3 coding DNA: TGCGCCAGCAGCTTGGAGGGGGGGGGCTCCTACGAGCAGTACTTC. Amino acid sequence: CASSLEGGGSYEQYF.